This TCR beta chain was recorded in a study of T cell changes during pregnancy in multiple sclerosis. TCRdb keeps only in-frame clones here, not all; method: immunoSEQ multiplex PCR. The table shows about 17,000 clones, with approximately 86% occurring only once. Germline V gives CDR1 LNHDA, CDR2 SQIVND (reference sequence). The CDR3 consists of 20 residues. V shed 4 bases, J shed 3 bases, and the junction held 20 bases outside the gene matches. This TCR was recovered from a female donor in good health, enrolled as a control in a pregnancy study. The source material was CD8+ T cells from peripheral blood mononuclear cells, sampled after pregnancy. V and J are TRBV19 and TRBJ1-1, with 10 nucleotides matching TRBD1. The CDR3 DNA sequence: TGTGCCAGTAGTACCCCGGACCGAGGCAGGTCCGACAGGGGGCACACTGAAGCTTTCTTT. It yields the protein CASSTPDRGRSDRGHTEAFF.